These 5 T cell receptor beta chains came from one sample sequenced in a study of blood T cells in healthy people across ages (dated by TCRdb to between 2015 and 2016). Libraries were built with 5' RACE. The sequencing machine was an Illumina HiSeq 2500. A second PCR of about 6 to 12 cycles was run with a J-beta primer mix and a sample-barcoded 5' primer. The public sequencing data were trimmed at Q25 with fastp and processed into clonotypes with MiXCR by TCRdb, which kept only in-frame beta chains. CDR3 protein duplicates are merged, each entry listing the most common genes and DNA. The sample table holds more than 900,000 distinct CDR3 sequences, of which under 30% were seen once. Clones ranked in the top ten supply about 0.69% of the sample. This same sample was also taken into another study, of T cells of mothers and their children.

Sequences were obtained from blood. The source is a girl aged 2-15 years in good health.

This clonotype was seen more than once but under ten times. Just one base apart from a much larger clone, this may be a read error. The chain has TRBV9 and TRBJ2-3, with D uncertain. The V gene lost 0 bases and the J gene lost 4 bases, with 9 bases spanning the gap. Germline CDR1 and CDR2: SGDLS and YYNGEE. CDR3 length equals 14 residues. The CDR3 nucleotides are TGTGCCAGCAGCGTAGGTGGCAAATCAGATACGCAGTATTTT. Translation gives CASSVGGKSDTQYF.

CDR3: CSVGPLPPREQYF. CDR3 bases: TGCAGCGTTGGCCCCTTACCGCCAAGGGAGCAGTACTTC. The chain has TRBV29-1 and TRBJ2-7, with D unclear. The ends were cut back, 4 bases at V and 7 bases at J, with 17 bases in the middle. From germline, CDR1 is SQVTM and CDR2 ANQGSEA. The CDR3 loop spans 13 amino acids.

This clonotype turned up a few times. V is TRBV4-1 and J is TRBJ1-2; a weak D match, TRBD1 (6 bases). The CDR3 spans 13 residues. Trimming shortened V by 3 bases and J by 6 bases, and 11 bases separated the two germline ends. CDR1 is MGHRA, CDR2 YSYEKL, per germline. DNA for the CDR3: TGCGCCAGCAGCCAGTTGCAGGGGCATGGCTACACCTTC. Translating it yields CASSQLQGHGYTF.

The chain combines TRBV28 with TRBJ2-5; D is tentatively TRBD1 or TRBD2 (7 bases each). V lost 4 bases and J lost 1, with 19 bases in between. The CDR3 covers 17 residues. The germline CDR1 and CDR2 sequences are MDHEN and SYDVKM. CDR3 protein: CASSSFLTGTTQETQYF. The DNA for the CDR3 is TGTGCCAGCAGTTCATTCTTGACAGGGACTACCCAAGAGACCCAGTACTTC.

This sequence joins TRBV5-1 and TRBJ2-3; a weak D match, TRBD1 (8 bases). CDR3 size: 15 residues. Germline lookup yields CDR1 SGHRS and CDR2 YFSETQ. With 3 bases removed from V and 1 base from J, the gap between germline ends came to 12 bases. The CDR3 here is CASSWTGRGTDTQYF. The CDR3 coding sequence is TGCGCCAGCAGCTGGACAGGGAGGGGCACAGATACGCAGTATTTT.